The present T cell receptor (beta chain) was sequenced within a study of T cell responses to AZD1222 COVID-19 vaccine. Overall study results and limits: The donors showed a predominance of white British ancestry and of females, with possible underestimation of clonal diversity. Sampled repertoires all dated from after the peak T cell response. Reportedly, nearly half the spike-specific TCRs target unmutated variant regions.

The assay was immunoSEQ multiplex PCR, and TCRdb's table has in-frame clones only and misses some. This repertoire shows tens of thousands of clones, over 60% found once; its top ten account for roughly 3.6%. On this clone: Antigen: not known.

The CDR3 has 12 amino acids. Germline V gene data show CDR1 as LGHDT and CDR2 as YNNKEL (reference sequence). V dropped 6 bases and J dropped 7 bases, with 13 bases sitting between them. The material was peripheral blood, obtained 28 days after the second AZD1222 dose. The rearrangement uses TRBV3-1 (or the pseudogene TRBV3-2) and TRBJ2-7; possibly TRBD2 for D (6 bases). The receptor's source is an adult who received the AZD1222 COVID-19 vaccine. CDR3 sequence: CASSPRGGEQYF. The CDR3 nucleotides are TGTGCCAGCAGTCCGAGGGGAGGAGAGCAGTACTTC.